These 19 T cell receptor beta chains share one sample of origin, sequenced in a study of T cells in Graves' hyperthyroidism and ophthalmopathy. Researchers took RNA transcripts and amplified the TCR beta CDR3 regions from them. HTBI primers drove first-round RT-PCR of the TCR CDR3. TCRdb itself ran the multiplex PCR reads through MiXCR, one entry per CDR3 protein. Of hundreds of thousands of distinct CDR3 sequences listed, about 20% are singletons. The sequenced material came from blood. These receptors were taken from a man aged 25 to 40 with Graves' ophthalmopathy.

This clonotype was observed a few times. Here the CDR3 reads CASSFDGGSGNTIYF. CDR3 nucleotides: TGTGCCAGCAGTTTCGACGGGGGCTCTGGAAACACCATATATTTT. The genes are TRBV6-2 or TRBV6-3 and TRBJ1-3; D perhaps matches TRBD1 (5 bases). Germline values: CDR1 MNHEY, CDR2 SVGEGT. Deletions cut 4 bases from V and 0 bases from J, with 10 bases between. The CDR3 extends over 15 amino acids.

J is TRBJ1-4 and V is TRBV5-1, with 7 nucleotides matching TRBD1. This CDR3 comprises 16 residues. V was pared by 3 bases and J by 7 bases, with 12 bases of the junction left unmatched. Germline V lookup: CDR1 SGHRS, CDR2 YFSETQ. In DNA, the CDR3 is TGCGCCAGCAGCTACAACGTCGACAGGGCTCCTGAAAAACTGTTTTTT. Its protein product is CASSYNVDRAPEKLFF.

This clonotype was observed many times. DNA of the CDR3: TGCGCCAGCAGCTTTCCGACTAGCGGCCCGTACAATGAGCAGTTCTTC. Its translation: CASSFPTSGPYNEQFF. The rearrangement links TRBV5-1 to TRBJ2-1; TRBD2 matches at 9 bases. Germline assignment: CDR1 SGHRS and CDR2 YFSETQ. CDR3 length: 16 residues. The J segment lost 4 bases and the V segment lost 2 bases, leaving 7 bases of the junction unmatched.

This clonotype was picked up a small number of times. The chain couples TRBV20-1 to TRBJ2-7; D not certain. Between the trimmed V and J ends, which lost 1 base and 3 bases, there was a span of 13 bases. The CDR3 runs 14 residues. CDR1 and CDR2 (germline): DFQATT, SNEGSKA (reference sequence). Here the CDR3 reads CSARVLHFSYEQYF. The CDR3 DNA is TGCAGTGCTAGAGTTTTGCACTTTAGCTACGAGCAGTACTTC.

This clonotype occurred a few times. The chain links TRBV6-1 to TRBJ2-7; 7 bases align to TRBD2. The CDR3 runs to 13 residues. V dropped 8 bases and J dropped 7; count of bases not matched to a gene: 11. In germline, CDR1 is MNHNS, CDR2 SASEGT. The CDR3 region has the DNA TGTGCCAGCTCTATCCGGGCCGGGGGGGAGCAGTACTTC. Encoded protein: CASSIRAGGEQYF.

This clonotype was detected once. The V call is TRBV28, the J call TRBJ1-5; D remains ambiguous. The germline gives CDR1 MDHEN, CDR2 SYDVKM. The CDR3 loop spans 11 amino acids. V lost 6 bases and J lost 6, with 6 bases in between. The CDR3 nucleotides read TGTGCCAGCAGAGATGTTCAGCCCCAGCATTTT. Protein: CASRDVQPQHF.

A few counts support this clonotype. This chain links TRBV28 with TRBJ1-2; D might be TRBD1 (5 bases). This CDR3 has 15 amino acids. Germline V gene sequence: CDR1 MDHEN, CDR2 SYDVKM. V lost 3 bases and J 8 bases, leaving 19 bases between the germline ends. DNA for the CDR3: TGTGCCAGCAGTTTTTCCGCCCCGGGCAGGGAGGGCTACACCTTC. Its translation is CASSFSAPGREGYTF.

This clonotype was observed a handful of times. The V call is TRBV7-6, the J call TRBJ2-1, with TRBD2 matching over 7 bases. This CDR3 is built from 16 residues. V was pared by 5 bases and J by 4 bases, with 11 bases of the junction left unmatched. Germline V gene data show CDR1 as SGHVS and CDR2 as FNYEAQ. The CDR3: CASSTDSGPLYNEQFF. CDR3 DNA sequence: TGTGCCAGCAGCACCGATAGCGGGCCCTTATACAATGAGCAGTTCTTC.

This clonotype was counted only a few times. A read error is possible here, since a much larger clone lies one base away. V gene TRBV13 combines with J gene TRBJ2-7, with 8 bases matching TRBD2. There are 14 residues in the CDR3. V was pared by 3 bases and J by 0 bases, with 1 base of the junction left unmatched. Germline CDR1 reads PRHDT; CDR2 reads FYEKMQ (reference sequence). The DNA for the CDR3 is TGTGCCAGCAGCTTTAGCGGGAACTCCTACGAGCAGTACTTC. As protein: CASSFSGNSYEQYF.

This chain joins TRBV7-6 and TRBJ2-1; the D gene could be TRBD1 or TRBD2 (5 bases each). CDR1 and CDR2 from the germline V gene are SGHVS and FNYEAQ. Trimming removed 4 bases from V and 7 bases from J, with 14 bases in between. This CDR3 comprises 14 residues. Written as DNA, the CDR3 is TGTGCCAGCAGCTCTGGGGACCTCGAAAATGAGCAGTTCTTC. Translated, it gives CASSSGDLENEQFF.

Points on this clonotype: This clone may be a read error of a much larger clone one base away. This chain joins TRBV4-1 and TRBJ2-2; 7 bases map to TRBD2. The CDR3 is made up of 13 amino acids. Germline CDR1 MGHRA, CDR2 YSYEKL. The CDR3 bases are TGCGCCAGCAGCCGCGGGGGTGAGGGGAGCACTTTCTTT. Residues: CASSRGGEGSTFF.

V gene TRBV11-2 combines with J gene TRBJ2-5; possible D gene TRBD1, 5 bases. This CDR3 comprises 16 residues. Deletions cut 1 base from V and 3 bases from J, with 15 bases between. CDR1 SGHAT and CDR2 FQNNGV come from the germline V gene. CDR3 sequence: CASSLVYRQGKETQYF. The CDR3 DNA reads as TGTGCCAGCAGCTTAGTGTATCGGCAGGGTAAAGAGACCCAGTACTTC.

This clonotype was seen only a few times. V is TRBV4-1 and J is TRBJ2-7, with D uncertain. The germline gives CDR1 MGHRA, CDR2 YSYEKL. Trimming removed 3 bases from V and 1 base from J, with 13 bases in between. The length of the CDR3 is 15 residues. The CDR3 loop is CASSQTVGRSYEQYF. The CDR3 nucleotides are TGCGCCAGCAGCCAGACGGTCGGGCGGTCCTACGAGCAGTACTTC.

The chain is built from TRBV29-1 and TRBJ2-1, with D perhaps matching TRBD2 (6 bases). V lost 3 bases to trimming and J lost 3 bases, with 12 bases between them. This CDR3 spans 14 amino acids. The V gene's germline CDR1 is SQVTM and CDR2 ANQGSEA. CDR3 in amino acids: CSVDMGGLYNEQFF. Written as DNA, the CDR3 is TGCAGCGTTGATATGGGAGGTCTCTACAATGAGCAGTTCTTC.

This clonotype was counted a few times. V gene TRBV6-2 or TRBV6-3 combines with J gene TRBJ2-1; 10 positions match TRBD2. The CDR3 totals 19 residues. The ends lost 4 bases at V and 8 bases at J; junction bases unmatched: 20. CDR1 is MNHEY and CDR2 is SVGEGT in the germline V gene. The CDR3 spells CASSLLPQLAGAVKHEQFF. DNA of the CDR3: TGTGCCAGCAGTTTACTTCCCCAGCTAGCGGGAGCCGTTAAGCATGAGCAGTTCTTC.

The chain employs TRBV5-1 and TRBJ2-5; D may be TRBD1 (5 bases). V gave up 4 bases and J gave up 5 bases, with 15 bases separating them. In germline, CDR1 is SGHRS, CDR2 YFSETQ. The CDR3 extends over 14 amino acids. CDR3 sequence reads: CASSAGHPSETQYF. The CDR3 nucleotides are TGCGCCAGCAGCGCCGGACATCCAAGCGAGACCCAGTACTTC.

The chain employs TRBV29-1 and TRBJ1-1, with D possibly matching TRBD1 (5 bases). CDR1 is SQVTM and CDR2 is ANQGSEA in the germline V gene. Trimming cost V 8 bases and J 4 bases, with 17 bases left between them. The CDR3 has 13 amino acids. The CDR3 loop reads CSSDRGTTTEAFF. The CDR3 nucleotides are TGCAGCTCCGATCGGGGGACGACCACTGAAGCTTTCTTT.

This clonotype was seen more than once but under ten times. The V and J genes are TRBV2 and TRBJ1-1; TRBD1 is a possible D gene (6 bases). The ends were cut back, 4 bases at V and 10 bases at J, with 7 bases in the middle. Germline assignment: CDR1 SNHLY and CDR2 FYNNEI. The CDR3 length is 10 residues. The CDR3 loop is CASSGTAAFF. In DNA form, the CDR3 reads TGTGCCAGCAGTGGGACAGCAGCTTTCTTT.

This clonotype came up a few times. CDR3 DNA: TGTGCCAGCAGCTTTACAGGCTATGAGCAGTTCTTC. This codes for CASSFTGYEQFF. This chain joins TRBV5-6 and TRBJ2-1; TRBD1 is a possible D gene (5 bases). Germline V gene sequence: CDR1 SGHDT, CDR2 YYEEEE. This CDR3 contains 12 residues. The germline V and J ends were trimmed by 2 bases and 8 bases, with 8 bases remaining between them.